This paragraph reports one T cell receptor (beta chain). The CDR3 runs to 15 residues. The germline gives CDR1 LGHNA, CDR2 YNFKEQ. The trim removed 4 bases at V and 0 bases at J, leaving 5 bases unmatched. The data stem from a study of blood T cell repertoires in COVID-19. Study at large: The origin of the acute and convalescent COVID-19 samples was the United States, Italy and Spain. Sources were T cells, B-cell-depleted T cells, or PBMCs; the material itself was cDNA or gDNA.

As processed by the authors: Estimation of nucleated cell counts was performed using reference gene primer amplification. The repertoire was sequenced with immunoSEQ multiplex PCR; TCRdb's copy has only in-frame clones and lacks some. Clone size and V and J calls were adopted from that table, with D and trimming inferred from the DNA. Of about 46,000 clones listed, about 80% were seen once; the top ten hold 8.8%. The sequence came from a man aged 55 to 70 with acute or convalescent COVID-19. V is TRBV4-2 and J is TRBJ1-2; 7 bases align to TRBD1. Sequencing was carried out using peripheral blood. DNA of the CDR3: TGTGCCAGCAGCCCTATGACAGGGACTAACTATGGCTACACCTTC. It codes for CASSPMTGTNYGYTF.